This T cell receptor beta chain came from a study of cytomegalovirus exposure and HLA in healthy donors. Notes on the study in general: It was 150 to 200 TCR beta chains that were listed as cytomegalovirus-associated.

Amplification used 60 Vbeta primers and 13 Jbeta primers. The repertoire was sequenced with immunoSEQ multiplex PCR; TCRdb's copy has only in-frame clones and lacks some. The data show 150,000 to 200,000 clones, around 68% seen once. This clone was observed a handful of times. Its antigen is as yet unknown. V lost 2 bases, J lost 14 bases, and 9 bases lay in between. CDR1 and CDR2 from the germline V gene are MNHNY and SVGAGI (reference sequence). This CDR3 has 10 amino acids. This sequence joins TRBV6-6 and TRBJ1-2; no reliable D call. This sequence originates from a man aged 40-55 years in good health and CMV-seronegative. The sample consisted of PBMCs. The CDR3 nucleotides are TGTGCCAGCAGTTACGACTGGTCAACCTTC. It yields the protein CASSYDWSTF.